This TCR beta chain was identified in a study of cytomegalovirus exposure and HLA in healthy donors. Primers included in the PCR were 60 Vbeta and 13 Jbeta primers. Measured with immunoSEQ multiplex PCR; TCRdb has only the in-frame clones, and not every one. Altogether about 170,000 clones are present, more than 65% being singletons, with the ten largest covering roughly 1.5%. Per the germline V gene, CDR1 is SGHAT and CDR2 is FQNNGV. The CDR3 extends over 15 amino acids. Trimming took 5 bases from V and 2 from J, leaving 13 bases between them. The sample taken for sequencing was PBMCs. This TCR derives from a male donor in good health and CMV-seronegative. The chain is built from TRBV11-2 and TRBJ1-5; D might be TRBD1 (5 bases). The CDR3 region has the DNA TGTGCCAGCAGCCCCGCCGGGGGGGGCAATCAGCCCCAGCATTTT. Amino acid sequence: CASSPAGGGNQPQHF. The complete variable domain, with remaining parts taken from reference TRBV11-2 and TRBJ1-5, reads EAGVAQSPRYKIIEKRQSVAFWCNPISGHATLYWYQQILGQGPKLLIQFQNNGVVDDSQLPKDRFSAERLKGVDSTLKIQPAKLEDSAVYLCASSPAGGGNQPQHFGDGTRLSIL.